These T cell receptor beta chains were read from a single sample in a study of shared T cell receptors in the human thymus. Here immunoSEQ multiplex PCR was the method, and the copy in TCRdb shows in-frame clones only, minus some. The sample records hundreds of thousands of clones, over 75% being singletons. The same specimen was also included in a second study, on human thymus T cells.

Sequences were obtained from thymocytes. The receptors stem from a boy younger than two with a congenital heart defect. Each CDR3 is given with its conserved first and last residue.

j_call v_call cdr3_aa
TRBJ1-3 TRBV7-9 CASSLGGGGNTIYF
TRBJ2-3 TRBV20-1 CRAGRTDTQYF
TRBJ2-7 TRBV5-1 CASSSGRSGEVSTYEQYF
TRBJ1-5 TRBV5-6 CASDISGRGNSNQPQHF
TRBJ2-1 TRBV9 CASSPSSNSYNEQFF
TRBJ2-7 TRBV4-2 CASSQVGLAGISYEQYF
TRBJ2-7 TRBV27 CASSHRLQGEKYYEQYF
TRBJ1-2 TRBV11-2 CASSLGLWSDYGYTF
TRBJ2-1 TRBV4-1 CASSHMVQASGDNEQFF
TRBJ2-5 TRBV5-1 CASSLVASGRSPQETQYF
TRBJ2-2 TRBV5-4 CASSLAGKGLTGELFF
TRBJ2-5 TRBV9 CASSVQGAALETQYF
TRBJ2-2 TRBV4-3 CASSQVYPGGDTGELFF
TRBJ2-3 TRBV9 CASSLRLAGGVDTQYF
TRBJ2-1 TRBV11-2 CASSLDPLAGDNEQFF
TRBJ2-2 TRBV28 CASSRRLGANTGELFF
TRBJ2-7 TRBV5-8 CASSRDFPYF
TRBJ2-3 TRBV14 CASSRQLQDTQYF
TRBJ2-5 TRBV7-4 CASSLSGGTQYF
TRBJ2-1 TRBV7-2 CASSLADSSYNEQFF
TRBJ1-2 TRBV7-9 CASSFEQGGYTF
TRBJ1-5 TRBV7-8 CASSGQGTSNQPQHF
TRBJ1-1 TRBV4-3 CASSQDIQGKDTEAFF
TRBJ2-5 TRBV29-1 CSVVEAGTGKGKYQETQYF
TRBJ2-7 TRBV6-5 CASSYRLEGVSYEQYF
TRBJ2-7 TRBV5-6 CASSLVLAGAYEQYF
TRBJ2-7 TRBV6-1 CASSEGSRWEYEQYF
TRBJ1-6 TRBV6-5 CASSYSRGRSNSPLHF
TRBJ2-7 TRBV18 CASSPRGAPGQGGFEQYF
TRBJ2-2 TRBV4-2 CASSPGGANTGELFF
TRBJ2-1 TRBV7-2 CASSPTSLTYNEQFF
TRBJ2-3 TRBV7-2 CASSPDRFQGGADTQYF
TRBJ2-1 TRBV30 CAWGPRASGSLRSYNEQFF
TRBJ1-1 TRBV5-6 CASSLNRGLAEAFF
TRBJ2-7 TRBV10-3 CAISDQGLAEGAYEQYF
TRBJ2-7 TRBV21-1 CASGTGDPGRNEQYF
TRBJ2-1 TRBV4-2 CASSQDPRERSYNEQFF
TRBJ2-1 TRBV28 CASRFGLPMNNEQFF
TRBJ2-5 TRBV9 CASSPSLAGAGKTQYF
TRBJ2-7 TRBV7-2 CASSLAPSGRYEQYF
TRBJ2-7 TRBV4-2 CASSQDLTSGRAPPPGEQYF
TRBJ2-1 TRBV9 CASSVDPASGRARNEQFF
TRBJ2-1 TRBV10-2 CASTRTSGRGGRDEQFF
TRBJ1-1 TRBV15 CATSRGGEQGPDYMNTEAFF
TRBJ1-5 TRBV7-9 CASSLNGGNQPQHF
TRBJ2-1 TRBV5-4 CASSAAGREQFF
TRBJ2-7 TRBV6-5 CASSPGQGKAYEQYF
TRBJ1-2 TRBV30 CAWSWEGPYGYTF
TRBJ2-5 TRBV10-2 CASSRGLVMQTQYF
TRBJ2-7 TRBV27 CASSHRDSLRKQYF
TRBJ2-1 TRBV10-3 CAISSGRWDEQFF
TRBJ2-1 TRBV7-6 CASSALAGGPRDREQFF
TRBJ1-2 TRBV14 CASSQSEAGDRDGYTF
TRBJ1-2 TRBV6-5 CASSSALKDRVYGYTF
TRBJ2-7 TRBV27 CASSPLERPYEQYF
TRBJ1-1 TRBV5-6 CASSLWGQNTEAFF
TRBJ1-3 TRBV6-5 CASTVTGCGNTIYF
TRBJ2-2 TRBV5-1 CASSFQLAGAGTGELFF
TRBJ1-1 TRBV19 CASSQRTGGITDTEAFF